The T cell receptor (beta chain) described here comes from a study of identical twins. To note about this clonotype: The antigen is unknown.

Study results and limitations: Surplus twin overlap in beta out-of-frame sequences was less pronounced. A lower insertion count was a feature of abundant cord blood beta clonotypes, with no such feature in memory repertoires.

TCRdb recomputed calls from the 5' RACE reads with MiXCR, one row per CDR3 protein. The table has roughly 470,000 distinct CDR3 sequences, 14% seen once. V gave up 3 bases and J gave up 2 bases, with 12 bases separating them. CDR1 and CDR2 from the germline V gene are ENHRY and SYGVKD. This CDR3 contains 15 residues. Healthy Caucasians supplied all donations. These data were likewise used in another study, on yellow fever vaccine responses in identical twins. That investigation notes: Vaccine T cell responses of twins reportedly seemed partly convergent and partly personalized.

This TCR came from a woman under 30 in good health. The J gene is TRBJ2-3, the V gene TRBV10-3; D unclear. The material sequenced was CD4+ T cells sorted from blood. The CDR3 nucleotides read TGTGCCATCAGTGACCCTCTCCTCCTCACAGATACGCAGTATTTT. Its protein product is CAISDPLLLTDTQYF.